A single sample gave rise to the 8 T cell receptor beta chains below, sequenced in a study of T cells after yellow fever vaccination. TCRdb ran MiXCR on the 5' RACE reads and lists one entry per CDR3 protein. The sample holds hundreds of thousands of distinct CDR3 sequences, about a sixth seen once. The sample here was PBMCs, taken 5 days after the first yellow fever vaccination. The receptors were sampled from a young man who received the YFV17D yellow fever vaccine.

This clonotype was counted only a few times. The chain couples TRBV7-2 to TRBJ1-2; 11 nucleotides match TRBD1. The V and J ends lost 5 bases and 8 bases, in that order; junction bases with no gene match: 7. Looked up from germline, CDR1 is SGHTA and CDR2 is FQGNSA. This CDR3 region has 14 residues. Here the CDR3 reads CASSRGQGAIGYTF. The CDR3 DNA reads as TGTGCCAGCAGCCGAGGACAGGGGGCGATCGGCTACACCTTC. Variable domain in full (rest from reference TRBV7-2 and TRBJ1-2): GAGVSQSPSNKVTEKGKDVELRCDPISGHTALYWYRQSLGQGLEFLIYFQGNSAPDKSGLPSDRFSAERTGGSVSTLTIQRTQQEDSAVYLCASSRGQGAIGYTFGSGTRLTVV.

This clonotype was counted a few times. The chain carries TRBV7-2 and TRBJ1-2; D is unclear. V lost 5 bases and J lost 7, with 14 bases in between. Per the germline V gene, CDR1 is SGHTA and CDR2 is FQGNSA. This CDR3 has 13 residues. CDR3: CASSTPGEAGYTF. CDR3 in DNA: TGTGCCAGCAGCACTCCCGGAGAGGCTGGCTACACCTTC.

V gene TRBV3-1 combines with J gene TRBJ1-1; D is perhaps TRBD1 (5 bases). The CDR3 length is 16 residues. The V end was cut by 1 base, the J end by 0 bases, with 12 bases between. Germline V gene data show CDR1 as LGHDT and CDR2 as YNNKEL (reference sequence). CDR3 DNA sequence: TGTGCCAGCAGCCAAGCCCGGGGGATTATGAACACTGAAGCTTTCTTT. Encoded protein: CASSQARGIMNTEAFF.

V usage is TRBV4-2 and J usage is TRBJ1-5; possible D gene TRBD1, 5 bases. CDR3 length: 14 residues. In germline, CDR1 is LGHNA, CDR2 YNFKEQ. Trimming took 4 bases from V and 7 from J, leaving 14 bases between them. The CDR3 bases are TGTGCCAGCAGCCGAGGGAATGGGGGACAGCCCCAGCATTTT. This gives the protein CASSRGNGGQPQHF.

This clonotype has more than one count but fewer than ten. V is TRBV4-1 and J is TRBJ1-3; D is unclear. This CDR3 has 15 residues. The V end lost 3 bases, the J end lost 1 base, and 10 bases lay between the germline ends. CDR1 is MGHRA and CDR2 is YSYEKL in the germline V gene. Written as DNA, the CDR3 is TGCGCCAGCAGCCAGAAGGGCGGGTCTGGAAACACCATATATTTT. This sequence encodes CASSQKGGSGNTIYF.

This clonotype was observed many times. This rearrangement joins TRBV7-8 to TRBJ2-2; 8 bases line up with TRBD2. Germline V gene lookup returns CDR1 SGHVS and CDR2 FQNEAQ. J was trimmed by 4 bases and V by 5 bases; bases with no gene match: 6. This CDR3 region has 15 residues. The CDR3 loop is CASSTRGGPTGELFF. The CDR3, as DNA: TGTGCCAGCAGCACCCGGGGGGGCCCCACCGGGGAGCTGTTTTTT.

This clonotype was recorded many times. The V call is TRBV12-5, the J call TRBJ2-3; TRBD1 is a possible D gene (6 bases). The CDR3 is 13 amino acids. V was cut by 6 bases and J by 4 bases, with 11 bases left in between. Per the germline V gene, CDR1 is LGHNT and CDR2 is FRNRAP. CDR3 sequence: CASGTDRSDTQYF. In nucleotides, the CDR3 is TGTGCTAGTGGCACTGACAGGTCAGATACGCAGTATTTT.

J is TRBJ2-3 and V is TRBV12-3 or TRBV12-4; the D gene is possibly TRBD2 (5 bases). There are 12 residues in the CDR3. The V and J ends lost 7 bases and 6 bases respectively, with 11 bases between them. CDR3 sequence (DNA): TGTGCCAGCACCTTAGCGTCGGATACGCAGTATTTT. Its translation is CASTLASDTQYF.